The 14 T cell receptor beta chains given below trace back to one sample, sequenced in a study of T cells and Merkel cell carcinoma outcomes. Profiled with immunoSEQ multiplex PCR; TCRdb holds only in-frame clones, not every one. The profile shows 2,500 to 3,500 clones, almost 80% of them singletons. The specimen sequenced was tumor tissue from Merkel cell carcinoma. These receptors were obtained from a human donor with Merkel cell carcinoma.

In its sample, this clone was seen a few times. The chain uses TRBV7-9 and TRBJ2-1, with TRBD2 matching 7 bases. Germline V gene data show CDR1 as SEHNR and CDR2 as FQNEAQ (reference sequence). CDR3 length: 15 amino acids. Unmatched junction bases numbered 6, after V lost 4 bases and J lost 3 bases. Written as DNA, the CDR3 is TGTGCCAGCAGCTCCTTAGCGGGCCTCTACAATGAGCAGTTCTTC. It is translated as CASSSLAGLYNEQFF.

The chain has TRBV4-1 and TRBJ2-7, with unresolved D. The CDR3 is 16 amino acids. Trimming pared 1 base from V and 0 bases from J, leaving 13 bases between. The germline CDR1 and CDR2 sequences are MGHRA and YSYEKL. The CDR3 spells CASSQGASTGSYEQYF. The CDR3 nucleotides are TGCGCCAGCAGCCAAGGGGCTTCGACGGGCTCCTACGAGCAGTACTTC.

The chain recombines TRBV5-6 with TRBJ2-5; no reliable D call. CDR3 size: 15 residues. Germline V gene lookup returns CDR1 SGHDT and CDR2 YYEEEE. Trimming removed 0 bases at V and 3 bases at J, with 12 bases between. CDR3 in amino acids: CASSLARTGKETQYF. CDR3 DNA sequence: TGTGCCAGCAGCTTGGCCAGGACGGGCAAAGAGACCCAGTACTTC.

The rearrangement joins TRBV28 to TRBJ2-7; possible D gene TRBD1, 6 bases. The germline V and J ends were trimmed by 4 bases and 2 bases, with 9 bases remaining between them. The CDR3 runs to 13 residues. The germline V gene has CDR1 MDHEN and CDR2 SYDVKM. CDR3 coding DNA: TGTGCCAGCAGTTCATGGGGGCCCTACGAGCAGTACTTC. It encodes CASSSWGPYEQYF. Full variable domain (missing parts from reference TRBV28 and TRBJ2-7): DVKVTQSSRYLVKRTGEKVFLECVQDMDHENMFWYRQDPGLGLRLIYFSYDVKMKEKGDIPEGYSVSREKKERFSLILESASTNQTSMYLCASSSWGPYEQYFGPGTRLTVT.

Points on this clone: This sample includes further DNA sequences coding for the same CDR3. The CDR3 spells CASKGRQNTEAFF. CDR3 nucleotide sequence: TGTGCCAGCAAAGGACGACAGAACACTGAAGCTTTCTTT. The rearrangement joins TRBV2 to TRBJ1-1; no clear D gene. Per the germline V gene, CDR1 is SNHLY and CDR2 is FYNNEI. Trimming cost V 7 bases and J 1 base, with 10 bases left between them. The CDR3 runs to 13 residues.

This chain links TRBV5-6 with TRBJ2-2; D call uncertain. CDR1 and CDR2 (germline): SGHDT, YYEEEE. Trimming pared 2 bases from V and 5 bases from J, leaving 7 bases between. The CDR3 totals 13 residues. The CDR3 nucleotides are TGTGCCAGCAGCTTAGGGATTACCGGGGAGCTGTTTTTT. It specifies CASSLGITGELFF.

The rearrangement joins TRBV4-1 to TRBJ1-5; TRBD1 is a possible D gene (5 bases). The CDR3 has 18 residues. The V gene lost 3 bases and the J gene lost 1 base, with 19 bases spanning the gap. Germline CDR1 is MGHRA and CDR2 is YSYEKL. The CDR3 region has the DNA TGCGCCAGCAGCCAGGAGGGTGGTGGGGGACGCAGCAATCAGCCCCAGCATTTT. Its protein product is CASSQEGGGGRSNQPQHF.

This clone was observed a handful of times. The rearrangement joins TRBV7-2 to TRBJ2-7, with no clear D. Germline V gene data show CDR1 as SGHTA and CDR2 as FQGNSA. V shed 5 bases and J shed 0 bases, with 5 bases lying between them. The CDR3 is 12 amino acids. The CDR3 spells CASSPSSYEQYF. In nucleotides, the CDR3 is TGTGCCAGCAGCCCTAGCTCCTACGAGCAGTACTTC.

The rearrangement joins TRBV7-9 to TRBJ1-5; TRBD1 might be the D (5 bases). The CDR3 extends over 16 amino acids. The germline V gene has CDR1 SEHNR and CDR2 FQNEAQ (reference sequence). Trimming left V 4 bases short and J 6 bases short, with 19 bases between. CDR3 nucleotide sequence: TGTGCCAGCAGCTCCCCAGAAACAGGATCCGGTCAGCCCCAGCATTTT. Protein: CASSSPETGSGQPQHF.

The chain couples TRBV11-2 to TRBJ1-6, with TRBD1 matching over 7 bases. The J segment lost 6 bases and the V segment lost 2 bases, leaving 7 bases of the junction unmatched. Per germline, CDR1 SGHAT and CDR2 FQNNGV. This CDR3 spans 16 amino acids. The CDR3 sequence is CASSLSGQAPNSPLHF. The CDR3, as DNA: TGTGCCAGCAGCTTAAGTGGACAGGCCCCTAATTCACCCCTCCACTTT.

As to this clone: Other DNA sequences in this specimen translate into the identical CDR3. This chain uses TRBV5-6 with TRBJ1-2; D gene uncertain. CDR1 is SGHDT and CDR2 is YYEEEE in the germline V gene. V gave up 0 bases and J gave up 6 bases, with 12 bases separating them. CDR3 length: 14 amino acids. The CDR3 loop is CASSLAGDNNGYTF. In DNA, the CDR3 is TGTGCCAGCAGCTTGGCGGGAGACAATAATGGCTACACCTTC.

The J gene is TRBJ2-5, the V gene TRBV9; D tentatively reads TRBD1 or TRBD2 (5 bases each). The CDR3 runs to 13 residues. The ends were cut back, 0 bases at V and 5 bases at J, with 8 bases in the middle. In germline, CDR1 is SGDLS, CDR2 YYNGEE. The CDR3 is CASSVGGKETQYF. DNA for the CDR3: TGTGCCAGCAGCGTAGGGGGGAAGGAGACCCAGTACTTC.

This clone was seen a single time. This chain connects TRBV18 to TRBJ2-7; 10 bases agree with TRBD1. After removal of 6 bases from V and 0 bases from J, the junction contained 2 bases not matched to a gene. The CDR3 consists of 14 residues. Germline V lookup: CDR1 KGHSH, CDR2 LQKENI. CDR3 DNA sequence: TGTGCCAGCTCTGGGACAGGGGCCTCCTACGAGCAGTACTTC. Translation: CASSGTGASYEQYF. Looking up the rest from reference TRBV18 and TRBJ2-7 gives the full variable domain: NAGVMQNPRHLVRRRGQEARLRCSPMKGHSHVYWYRQLPEEGLKFMVYLQKENIIDESGMPKERFSAEFPKEGPSILRIQQVVRGDSAAYFCASSGTGASYEQYFGPGTRLTVT.

The gene calls are TRBV27 and TRBJ2-5, with 13 bases lining up with TRBD2. The junction had 4 bases not matched to a gene; V was cut back by 6 bases and J by 0 bases. The CDR3 is 16 amino acids. The germline gives CDR1 MNHEY, CDR2 SMNVEV (reference sequence). CDR3 sequence (DNA): TGTGCCAGCAGCCGACTAGCGGGGGGCCACCAAGAGACCCAGTACTTC. Translating it yields CASSRLAGGHQETQYF.